This T cell receptor beta chain was sequenced in a study of cytomegalovirus exposure and HLA in healthy donors. Healthy donors of bone marrow made up the group. PCR primers comprised 60 Vbeta and 13 Jbeta primers. The method was immunoSEQ multiplex PCR; TCRdb's version includes in-frame clones alone and lacks a portion of them. The data show approximately 180,000 clones, about four fifths seen once. V gave up 0 bases and J gave up 4 bases; unmatched junction bases: 2. The CDR3 sequence is 14 residues long. Germline V gene data show CDR1 as SGDLS and CDR2 as YYNGEE. This sequence was found in a man in his late teens or twenties in good health and CMV-seronegative. The sequencing input was PBMCs. The rearrangement uses TRBV9 and TRBJ2-7; 9 bases map to TRBD2. This CDR3 reads CASSVGGLAYEQYF. The CDR3 region has the DNA TGTGCCAGCAGCGTAGGGGGACTAGCTTACGAGCAGTACTTC. Full variable domain (outside the CDR3, taken from reference TRBV9 and TRBJ2-7): DSGVTQTPKHLITATGQRVTLRCSPRSGDLSVYWYQQSLDQGLQFLIQYYNGEERAKGNILERFSAQQFPDLHSELNLSSLELGDSALYFCASSVGGLAYEQYFGPGTRLTVT.